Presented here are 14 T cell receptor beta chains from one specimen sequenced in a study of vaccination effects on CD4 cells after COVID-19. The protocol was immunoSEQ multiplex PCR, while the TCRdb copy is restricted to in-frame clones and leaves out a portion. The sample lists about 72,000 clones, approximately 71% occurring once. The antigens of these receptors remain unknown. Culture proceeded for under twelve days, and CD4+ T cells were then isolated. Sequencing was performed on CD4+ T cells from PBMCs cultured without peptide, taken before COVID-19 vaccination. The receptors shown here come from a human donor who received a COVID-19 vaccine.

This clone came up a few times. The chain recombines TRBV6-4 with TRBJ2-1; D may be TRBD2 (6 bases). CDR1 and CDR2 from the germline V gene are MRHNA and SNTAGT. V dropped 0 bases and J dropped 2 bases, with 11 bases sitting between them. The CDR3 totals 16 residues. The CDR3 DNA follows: TGTGCCAGCAGTGACTCGGGCGGGGAACCCTACAATGAGCAGTTCTTC. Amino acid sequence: CASSDSGGEPYNEQFF.

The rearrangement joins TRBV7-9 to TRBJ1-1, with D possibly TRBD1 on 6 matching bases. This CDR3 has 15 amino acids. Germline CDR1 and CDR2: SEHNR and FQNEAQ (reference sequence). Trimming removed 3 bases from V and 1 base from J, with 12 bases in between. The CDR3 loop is CASSFFGGTNTEAFF. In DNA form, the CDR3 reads TGTGCCAGCAGCTTTTTTGGGGGCACGAACACTGAAGCTTTCTTT. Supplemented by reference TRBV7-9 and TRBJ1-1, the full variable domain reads DTGVSQNPRHKITKRGQNVTFRCDPISEHNRLYWYRQTLGQGPEFLTYFQNEAQLEKSRLLSDRFSAERPKGSFSTLEIQRTEQGDSAMYLCASSFFGGTNTEAFFGQGTRLTVV.

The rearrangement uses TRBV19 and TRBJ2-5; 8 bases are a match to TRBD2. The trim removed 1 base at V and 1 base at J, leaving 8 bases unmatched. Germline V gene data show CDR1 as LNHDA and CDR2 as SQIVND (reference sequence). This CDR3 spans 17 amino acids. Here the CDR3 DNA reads TGTGCCAGTAGTATAGGAAGTCGGGGGGGACCCCAAGAGACCCAGTACTTC. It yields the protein CASSIGSRGGPQETQYF. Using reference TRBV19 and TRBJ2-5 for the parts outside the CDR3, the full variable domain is DGGITQSPKYLFRKEGQNVTLSCEQNLNHDAMYWYRQDPGQGLRLIYYSQIVNDFQKGDIAEGYSVSREKKESFPLTVTSAQKNPTAFYLCASSIGSRGGPQETQYFGPGTRLLVL.

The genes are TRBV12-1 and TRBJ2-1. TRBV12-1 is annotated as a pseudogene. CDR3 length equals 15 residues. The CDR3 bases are TGTGCCAGCAGCTTTGTAGTACCGTTGGGGAATGAGCAGTTCTTC. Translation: CASSFVVPLGNEQFF.

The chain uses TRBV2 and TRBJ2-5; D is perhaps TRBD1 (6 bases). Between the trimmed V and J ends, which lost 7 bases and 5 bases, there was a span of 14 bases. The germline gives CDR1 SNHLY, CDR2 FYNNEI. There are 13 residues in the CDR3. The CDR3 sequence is CASTRTAFETQYF. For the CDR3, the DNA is TGTGCCAGCACCCGGACAGCTTTTGAGACCCAGTACTTC.

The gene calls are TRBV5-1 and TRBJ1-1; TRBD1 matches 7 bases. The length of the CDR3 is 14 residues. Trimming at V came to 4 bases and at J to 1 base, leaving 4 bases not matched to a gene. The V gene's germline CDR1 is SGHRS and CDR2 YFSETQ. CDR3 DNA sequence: TGCGCCAGCAGCCCCCAGGGGGAGAACACTGAAGCTTTCTTT. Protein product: CASSPQGENTEAFF.

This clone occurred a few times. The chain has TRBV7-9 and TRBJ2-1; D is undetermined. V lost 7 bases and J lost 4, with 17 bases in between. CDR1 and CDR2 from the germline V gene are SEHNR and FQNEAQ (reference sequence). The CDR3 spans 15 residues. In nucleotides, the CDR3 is TGTGCCAGCACCAAAACTTCAGGCCCATACAATGAGCAGTTCTTC. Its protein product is CASTKTSGPYNEQFF.

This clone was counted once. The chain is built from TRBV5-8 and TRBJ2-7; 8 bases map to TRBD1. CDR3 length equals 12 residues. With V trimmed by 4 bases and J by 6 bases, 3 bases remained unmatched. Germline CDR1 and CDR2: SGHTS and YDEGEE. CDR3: CASSTQGAEQYV. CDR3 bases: TGTGCCAGCAGCACCCAGGGGGCCGAGCAGTACGTC.

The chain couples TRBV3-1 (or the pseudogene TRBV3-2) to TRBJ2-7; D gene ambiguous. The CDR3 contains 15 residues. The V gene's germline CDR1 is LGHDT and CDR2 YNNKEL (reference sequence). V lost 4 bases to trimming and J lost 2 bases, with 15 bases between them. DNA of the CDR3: TGTGCCAGCAGCCGAGGACCGACCGTCGCCTACGAGCAGTACGTC. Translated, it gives CASSRGPTVAYEQYV.

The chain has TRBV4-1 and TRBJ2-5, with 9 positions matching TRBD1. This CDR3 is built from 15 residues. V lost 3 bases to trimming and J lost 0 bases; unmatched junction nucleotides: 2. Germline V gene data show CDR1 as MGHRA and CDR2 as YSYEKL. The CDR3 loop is CASSHWDRDQETQYF. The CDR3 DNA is TGCGCCAGCAGCCACTGGGACAGGGACCAAGAGACCCAGTACTTC.

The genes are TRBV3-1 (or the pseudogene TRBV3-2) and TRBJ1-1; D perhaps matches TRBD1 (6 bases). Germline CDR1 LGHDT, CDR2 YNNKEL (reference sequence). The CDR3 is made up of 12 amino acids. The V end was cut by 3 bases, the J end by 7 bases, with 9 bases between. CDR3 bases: TGTGCCAGCAGCCAGGGACAAATTGAAGCTTTCTTT. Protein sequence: CASSQGQIEAFF.

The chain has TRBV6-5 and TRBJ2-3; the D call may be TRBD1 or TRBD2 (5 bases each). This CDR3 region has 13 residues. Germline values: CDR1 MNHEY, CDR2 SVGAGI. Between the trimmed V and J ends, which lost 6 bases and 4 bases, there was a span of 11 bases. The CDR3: CASRPSGPDTQYF. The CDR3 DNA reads TGTGCCAGCAGACCGTCGGGGCCAGATACGCAGTATTTT.

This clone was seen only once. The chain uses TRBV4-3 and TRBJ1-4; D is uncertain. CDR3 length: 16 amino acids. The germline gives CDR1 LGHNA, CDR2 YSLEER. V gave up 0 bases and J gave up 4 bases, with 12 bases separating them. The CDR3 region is CASSQEAGLHNEKLFF. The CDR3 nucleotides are TGCGCCAGCAGCCAAGAGGCAGGACTACATAATGAAAAACTGTTTTTT.

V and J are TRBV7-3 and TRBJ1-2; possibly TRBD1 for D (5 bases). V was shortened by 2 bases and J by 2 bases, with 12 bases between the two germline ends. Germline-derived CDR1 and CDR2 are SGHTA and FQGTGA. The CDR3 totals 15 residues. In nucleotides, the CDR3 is TGTGCCAGCAGCTTATACCCAGGGACCAACTATGGCTACACCTTC. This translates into CASSLYPGTNYGYTF.